These T cell receptor beta chains were read from a single sample in a study of vaccination and CD4 T cells after COVID-19. Via MiXCR, TCRdb re-called the PCR reads, giving one row per CDR3 protein. This table has thousands of distinct CDR3 sequences, roughly a third appearing once. These TCRs are of unknown antigen specificity. Specimen: CD4+ T cells from blood, cultured in vitro. Receptors originate from a human donor in good health. Each CDR3 is given with its conserved first and last residue. A D gene is named only where the DNA matches it firmly. Clone size is not always given. Where it is, it says once, few, many or a class for expanded clones.

TRBV5-1	once	NA	TRBJ2-2	CASSQTGRAPRSGELFF	TGCGCCAGCAGCCAAACGGGCAGGGCCCCCCGTTCCGGGGAGCTGTTTTTT
TRBV28	NA	NA	TRBJ2-7	CASSFWGEQYF	TGTGCCAGCAGTTTTTGGGGCGAGCAGTACTTC
TRBV11-2	NA	TRBD1	TRBJ2-2	CASREQGRSGELFF	TGTGCCAGCAGGGAACAGGGGCGGAGCGGGGAGCTGTTTTTT
TRBV7-2	NA	NA	TRBJ2-7	CASSLGGTYEQYF	TGTGCCAGCAGCTTAGGGGGGACCTACGAGCAGTACTTC
TRBV4-3	NA	NA	TRBJ1-1	CASSQFTGSHTEAFF	TGCGCCAGCAGCCAATTTACAGGGTCCCACACTGAAGCTTTCTTT
TRBV20-1	few	NA	TRBJ1-5	CSARGDKLIGTQHF	TGCAGTGCTAGAGGGGACAAGCTTATTGGGACCCAGCATTTT
TRBV5-1	NA	NA	TRBJ1-5	CASSLGAGIGQPQHF	TGCGCCAGCAGCTTGGGCGCGGGGATAGGTCAGCCCCAGCATTTT
TRBV20-1	NA	NA	TRBJ1-2	CSARDYRGVLYGYTF	TGCAGTGCTAGAGATTATCGGGGGGTACTCTATGGCTACACCTTC
TRBV20-1	NA	TRBD2	TRBJ2-3	CSARVAGRVDTQYF	TGCAGTGCTAGAGTGGCGGGGAGGGTAGATACGCAGTATTTT
TRBV28	NA	NA	TRBJ1-6	CASERTLHNSPLHF	TGTGCCAGCGAACGGACCCTTCATAATTCACCCCTCCACTTT
TRBV6-1	NA	NA	TRBJ2-2	CASSTVGDTGELFF	TGTGCCAGCAGTACCGTAGGGGACACCGGGGAGCTGTTTTTT
TRBV30	NA	TRBD1	TRBJ2-7	CALSRDRGSYEQYF	TGTGCCTTAAGCCGGGACAGGGGCTCCTACGAGCAGTACTTC
TRBV4-1	few	NA	TRBJ1-5	CASGNYQPQHF	TGCGCCAGCGGAAATTATCAGCCCCAGCATTTT
TRBV11-2	few	NA	TRBJ2-4	CASSALAKNIQYF	TGTGCCAGCAGCGCCTTAGCCAAAAACATTCAGTACTTC
TRBV7-9	few	NA	TRBJ2-7	CASSLEEGVEQYF	TGTGCCAGCAGCTTAGAGGAGGGGGTGGAGCAGTACTTC